This T cell receptor (beta chain) was recovered during a study of beta chain features in type 1 diabetes. Note on this clone: The antigen is unknown.

Study findings and constraints: Fewer insertions but more deletions were seen at VDJ junctions in type 1 diabetes patients. Significant though moderate, a shortening of TCRB CDR3s appeared in all four CD4+ subsets of Type 1 diabetes patients.

The study reverse transcribed the entire isolated RNA, so it sequenced expressed TCRB transcripts. The method was immunoSEQ multiplex PCR; TCRdb's version includes in-frame clones alone and lacks a portion of them. The profile covers some 660,000 clones, with around an eighth appearing a single time and 0.04% taken by the ten largest. CDR3 size: 16 residues. V lost 1 base and J lost 1, with 12 bases in between. In germline, CDR1 is SGHVS, CDR2 FNYEAQ. The V and J genes are TRBV7-6 and TRBJ2-3; D may be TRBD2 (6 bases). Sequenced material: naive CD4+ T cells from blood. This clonotype was obtained from a man between 18 and 35 years old with type 1 diabetes. The CDR3 region is CASSLDVASGTDTQYF. As DNA, the CDR3 is TGTGCCAGCAGCTTAGATGTCGCTAGCGGCACAGATACGCAGTATTTT.